These 15 T cell receptor beta chains were all obtained from the same sample, sequenced in a study of cytomegalovirus exposure and HLA in healthy donors. Primers included in the PCR were 60 Vbeta and 13 Jbeta primers. Clones were sequenced by immunoSEQ multiplex PCR, and TCRdb holds only the in-frame ones, with some missing. The table lists some 240,000 clones, about 78% of them singletons. The material sequenced was PBMCs. These receptors were obtained from a male donor in good health and CMV-seronegative.

The chain uses TRBV9 and TRBJ2-3, with D perhaps matching TRBD2 (5 bases). The CDR3 loop spans 15 amino acids. Per the germline V gene, CDR1 is SGDLS and CDR2 is YYNGEE. The V end was cut by 0 bases, the J end by 1 base, with 9 bases between. The DNA for the CDR3 is TGTGCCAGCAGCGTAGACGGTAGCGGCACAGATACGCAGTATTTT. Translating it yields CASSVDGSGTDTQYF.

V gene TRBV9 combines with J gene TRBJ1-1, with TRBD1 matching 8 bases. Germline V CDR1 and CDR2: SGDLS, YYNGEE. After removal of 1 base from V and 1 base from J, the junction contained 3 bases not matched to a gene. This CDR3 has 15 amino acids. The CDR3 bases are TGTGCCAGCAGCGTAAGCACAGGGGGGAACACTGAAGCTTTCTTT. Protein product: CASSVSTGGNTEAFF. Looking up the rest from reference TRBV9 and TRBJ1-1 gives the full variable domain: DSGVTQTPKHLITATGQRVTLRCSPRSGDLSVYWYQQSLDQGLQFLIQYYNGEERAKGNILERFSAQQFPDLHSELNLSSLELGDSALYFCASSVSTGGNTEAFFGQGTRLTVV.

The chain employs TRBV25-1 and TRBJ1-4; weak D call: TRBD1 (6 bases). V was cut by 6 bases and J by 7 bases, with 15 bases left in between. CDR1 is MGHDK and CDR2 is SYGVNS in the germline V gene. The CDR3 extends over 14 amino acids. CDR3 bases: TGTGCCAGCAGGGAGGAGGGGGAGGGTGAAAAACTGTTTTTT. Translation gives CASREEGEGEKLFF.

J is TRBJ1-2 and V is TRBV5-6, with D unclear. Per the germline V gene, CDR1 is SGHDT and CDR2 is YYEEEE. Trimming pared 3 bases from V and 4 bases from J, leaving 19 bases between. The CDR3 loop spans 16 amino acids. The CDR3 nucleotides read TGTGCCAGCAGCTACGGAACCGGGTCTCAACTCTATGGCTACACCTTC. Its translation: CASSYGTGSQLYGYTF.

This chain connects TRBV28 to TRBJ1-6; 9 bases fit TRBD1. The length of the CDR3 is 16 residues. Germline trimming cut 6 bases from V and 9 bases from J; bases unmatched to any gene: 12. Germline V gene data show CDR1 as MDHEN and CDR2 as SYDVKM. In nucleotides, the CDR3 is TGTGCCAGCAGCAAATCAACAGGGGGCGCCGGTTCACCCCTCCACTTT. Its translation: CASSKSTGGAGSPLHF.

The rearrangement joins TRBV19 to TRBJ2-1; 9 bases agree with TRBD1. J lost 2 bases, V lost 7 bases, and 9 bases had no gene match. Germline V gene sequence: CDR1 LNHDA, CDR2 SQIVND (reference sequence). The CDR3 consists of 16 residues. CDR3: CASTQIQGATYNEQFF. Written as DNA, the CDR3 is TGTGCCAGTACCCAGATACAGGGGGCTACCTACAATGAGCAGTTCTTC.

The J gene is TRBJ2-3, the V gene TRBV9, with 10 positions matching TRBD2. The CDR3 length is 15 residues. CDR1 SGDLS and CDR2 YYNGEE come from the germline V gene. The V segment lost 5 bases and the J segment 2 bases; nucleotides outside the gene matches: 5. In DNA, the CDR3 is TGTGCCAGCAGTGCCGGACTAGCGGACACAGATACGCAGTATTTT. Translated: CASSAGLADTDTQYF.

This rearrangement joins TRBV15 to TRBJ1-5; the match to TRBD1 covers 9 bases. The CDR3 contains 15 residues. Germline-derived CDR1 and CDR2 are LNHNV and YYDKDF (reference sequence). Germline trimming cut 5 bases from V and 4 bases from J; bases unmatched to any gene: 6. CDR3 sequence reads: CATSDRDRDNQPQHF. The CDR3 nucleotides are TGTGCCACCAGCGACCGGGACAGGGATAATCAGCCCCAGCATTTT.

The V and J genes are TRBV27 and TRBJ2-1, with 16 nucleotides matching TRBD2. V lost 0 bases, J lost 12 bases, and 8 bases stayed unmatched. Looked up from germline, CDR1 is MNHEY and CDR2 is SMNVEV (reference sequence). This CDR3 region has 17 residues. The CDR3 sequence: CASSLSTGTSGRAGQFF. CDR3 DNA: TGTGCCAGCAGTTTATCTACCGGGACTAGCGGGAGGGCGGGGCAGTTCTTC.

The chain links TRBV5-6 to TRBJ2-1; maybe TRBD2 (5 bases). CDR3 length equals 13 residues. The V and J ends lost 1 base and 4 bases respectively, with 6 bases between them. Germline CDR1 and CDR2: SGHDT and YYEEEE. CDR3 DNA sequence: TGTGCCAGCAGCTTGAGAGGGTACAATGAGCAGTTCTTC. It is translated as CASSLRGYNEQFF.

The rearrangement joins TRBV2 to TRBJ2-1, with TRBD1 as a possible D gene (6 bases). The CDR3 totals 16 residues. Germline V lookup: CDR1 SNHLY, CDR2 FYNNEI. Trimming shortened V by 1 base and J by 6 bases, and 16 bases separated the two germline ends. The CDR3 coding sequence is TGTGCCAGCAGTGAAGGGGACAAAATTAGGGGCAATGAGCAGTTCTTC. Translation gives CASSEGDKIRGNEQFF.

This clone occurred once. This chain uses TRBV14 with TRBJ2-7; tentative D call: TRBD2 (6 bases). This CDR3 contains 15 residues. The ends were cut back, 3 bases at V and 3 bases at J, with 15 bases in the middle. Germline V CDR1 and CDR2: SGHDN, FVKESK. As DNA, the CDR3 is TGTGCCAGCAGCCAGGATCGGGACTGGGACTACGAGCAGTACTTC. Its translation is CASSQDRDWDYEQYF.

This clone is a singleton in its sample. The gene calls are TRBV5-1 and TRBJ1-2; a possible D gene is TRBD1 (6 bases). This CDR3 is built from 14 residues. Deletions cut 0 bases from V and 4 bases from J, with 10 bases between. Germline V gene lookup returns CDR1 SGHRS and CDR2 YFSETQ. CDR3 coding DNA: TGCGCCAGCAGCTTGGCCGTAGGGGGCTATGGCTACACCTTC. Encoded protein: CASSLAVGGYGYTF.

This clone occurred once. V and J are TRBV9 and TRBJ2-1; 9 nucleotides align to TRBD2. CDR1 SGDLS and CDR2 YYNGEE come from the germline V gene. J gave up 9 bases and V 0 bases, and 7 bases lay outside the gene matches. The CDR3 has 15 residues. The CDR3 protein is CASSVGIAGEGEQFF. In DNA, the CDR3 is TGTGCCAGCAGCGTAGGGATAGCGGGAGAGGGTGAGCAGTTCTTC.

The V gene is TRBV18, the J gene TRBJ1-2; 8 nucleotides align to TRBD1. Trimming at V came to 6 bases and at J to 5 bases, leaving 8 bases not matched to a gene. The germline V gene has CDR1 KGHSH and CDR2 LQKENI. This CDR3 has 14 residues. CDR3 DNA sequence: TGTGCCAGCTCCCACAGACAGGGGCCATATGGCTACACCTTC. The encoded protein is CASSHRQGPYGYTF.